What follows describes a single TCR beta chain. Its antigen remains unidentified. Germline CDR1 reads KGHSH; CDR2 reads LQKENI. The V end was cut by 3 bases, the J end by 0 bases, with 12 bases between. The CDR3 runs 16 residues. These data belong to a study of graft-versus-host responses after intestinal transplantation. Findings of the study overall: Investigators detected GvH clones in recipient marrow, with some emerging earlier in ileum or blood.

Only in-frame clones appear in the TCRdb table, and some are missing; sequencing was by immunoSEQ multiplex PCR. Among 100,000 to 130,000 clones listed, roughly 89% were seen once. This chain connects TRBV18 to TRBJ2-1; D gene uncertain. The starting material was unstimulated CD4+ T cells sorted from spleen or lymph node cells, obtained before transplant. The sequence derives from a human donor who was the organ donor for an intestinal transplant. CDR3 sequence: CASSPSLVSSYNEQFF. The DNA of the CDR3 is TGTGCCAGCTCACCGTCGTTGGTAAGCTCCTACAATGAGCAGTTCTTC.